In this sample, the clone carrying this T cell receptor beta chain turned up a few times. The target antigen is unknown. This record belongs to a study of blood T cells in healthy people across ages. Germline loops: CDR1 DFQATT, CDR2 SNEGSKA (reference sequence). Trimming cost V 7 bases and J 2 bases; bases outside gene matches: 11. CDR3 size: 15 residues. Then a second PCR, running about 6 to 12 cycles, was carried out with a sample-barcoded 5' primer and a J-beta primer mix. Each cDNA molecule, via a template-switch adaptor with 12 random nucleotides, was tagged. TCRdb recomputed calls from the 5' RACE reads with MiXCR, one row per CDR3 protein. The sample carries 1.5 million or so distinct CDR3 sequences, under 55% recorded once. Study-level results: Using unsorted PBMCs precluded a conclusive naive versus antigen-experienced comparison. Both naive CD4+ cell counts and diversity were greater in long-lived donors than in aged donors.

Healthy Caucasians from Russia aged 6 to 90 served as donors. The specimen sequenced was blood. This TCR derives from a woman aged 18-29 years in good health. This chain joins TRBV20-1 and TRBJ2-3; 8 bases agree with TRBD1. CDR3 residues: CSVNHPGQDTDTQYF. CDR3 nucleotide sequence: TGCAGTGTCAACCACCCGGGACAGGACACAGATACGCAGTATTTT.